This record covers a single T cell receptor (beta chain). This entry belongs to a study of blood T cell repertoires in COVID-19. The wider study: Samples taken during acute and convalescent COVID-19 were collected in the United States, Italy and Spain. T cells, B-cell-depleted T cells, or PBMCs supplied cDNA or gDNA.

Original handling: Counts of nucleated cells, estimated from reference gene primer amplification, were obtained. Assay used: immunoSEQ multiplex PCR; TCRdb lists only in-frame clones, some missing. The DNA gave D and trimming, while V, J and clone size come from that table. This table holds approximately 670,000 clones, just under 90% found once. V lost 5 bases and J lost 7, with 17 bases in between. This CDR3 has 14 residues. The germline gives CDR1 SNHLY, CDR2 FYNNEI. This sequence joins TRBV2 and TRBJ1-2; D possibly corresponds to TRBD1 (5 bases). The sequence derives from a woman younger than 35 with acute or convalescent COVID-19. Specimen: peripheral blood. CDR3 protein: CASSPDRGSGGYTF. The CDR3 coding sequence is TGTGCCAGCAGTCCCGACCGGGGGAGCGGTGGCTACACCTTC.